The clone carrying this T cell receptor beta chain was detected only a few times. A patient was excluded if there was uncontrolled infection, other autoimmune disease, pregnancy or lactation. Based on clinical symptoms, serum thyroxine and TRAb, thyroid ultrasound and orbital computed tomography, diagnoses were reached. PBMCs stemmed from more than 7.5 ml fresh peripheral blood. These data come from a study of T cells in Graves' hyperthyroidism and ophthalmopathy. Researchers amplified the TCR beta CDR3 regions from RNA transcripts. TCR CDR3 regions were first amplified by RT-PCR with HTBI primers. TCRdb fed the multiplex PCR reads into MiXCR, producing one record per CDR3 protein. Of 490,000 or so distinct CDR3 sequences listed, under 25% are singletons. Sequenced sample: blood. The sequence derives from a woman aged 70-85 years with Graves' ophthalmopathy.

This CDR3 is CSLRLAAYNEQFF. The CDR3 DNA reads TGCAGTCTAAGACTAGCTGCGTACAATGAGCAGTTCTTC. The chain links TRBV20-1 to TRBJ2-1; 7 bases match TRBD2. V lost 8 bases, J lost 4 bases, and 8 bases stayed unmatched. The CDR3 loop spans 13 amino acids. Looked up from germline, CDR1 is DFQATT and CDR2 is SNEGSKA (reference sequence).